This TCR beta chain is from a study of T cell responses to AZD1222 COVID-19 vaccine. Measured with immunoSEQ multiplex PCR; TCRdb has only the in-frame clones, and not every one. The top ten clones hold 2.5% to 4% of a sample with around 140,000 clones, 92% of them seen once. V lost 4 bases, J lost 4 bases, and 5 bases stayed unmatched. The CDR3 extends over 15 amino acids. Germline CDR1 and CDR2: MDHEN and SYDVKM. This receptor was identified in an adult who received the AZD1222 COVID-19 vaccine. The chain joins TRBV28 to TRBJ2-7, with TRBD2 matching 12 bases. The specimen was peripheral blood, collected 28 days after the second AZD1222 dose. The CDR3 DNA is TGTGCCAGCAGTTCCGGGACTAGCGGGTGGTACGAGCAGTACTTC. Translating it yields CASSSGTSGWYEQYF. Together with reference TRBV28 and TRBJ2-7, the CDR3 gives the full variable domain: DVKVTQSSRYLVKRTGEKVFLECVQDMDHENMFWYRQDPGLGLRLIYFSYDVKMKEKGDIPEGYSVSREKKERFSLILESASTNQTSMYLCASSSGTSGWYEQYFGPGTRLTVT.